The rows below give T cell receptor beta chains drawn from one sample of a study of T-cell memory formation after mild COVID-19. TCRdb re-called the 5' RACE reads through MiXCR, storing one row per CDR3 protein. This table has roughly 600,000 distinct CDR3 sequences, roughly 18% appearing once. Input material: PBMCs or a T cell subset sorted from them (not recorded which). The receptor set was obtained from an adult woman who had mild COVID-19 (a few samples of this study predate the infection). Cell type and time point are not known. Each CDR3 is given with its conserved first and last residue. The D gene is left open where the match is weak. Part of the rows lack a size; the others show once, few, many or a class for expanded clones.

clone_size j_call d_call v_call cdr3_nt cdr3_aa
. TRBJ2-4 TRBD2 TRBV5-4 TGTGCCAGCAGCTTGCCTACGGGAGGGGGGAGAAACATTCAGTACTTC CASSLPTGGGRNIQYF
. TRBJ2-5 TRBD2 TRBV12-3/TRBV12-4 TGTGCCAGCAGTTTCATAGCGGGGATTAACCAAGAGACCCAGTACTTC CASSFIAGINQETQYF
. TRBJ1-5 TRBD1 TRBV7-9 TGTGCCAGCAGTACCGGGACAGCTTCGCATCCCCAGCATTTT CASSTGTASHPQHF
few TRBJ2-5 . TRBV11-2 TGTGCCAGCAGCGCGTTACACGGGCAGGTAGAGACCCAGTACTTC CASSALHGQVETQYF
few TRBJ1-1 TRBD1 TRBV6-5 TGTGCCAGCAGTTACTCACAGGGGGTTCGGACTGAAGCTTTCTTT CASSYSQGVRTEAFF
few TRBJ2-3 . TRBV7-2 TGTGCCAGCACCCTCCAGGGGACTAATCCTACCGATACGCAGTATTTT CASTLQGTNPTDTQYF
many TRBJ2-1 TRBD1 TRBV5-1 TGCGCCAGCAGCAGGGGACAGGGGTACAATGAGCAGTTCTTC CASSRGQGYNEQFF
. TRBJ2-7 TRBD2 TRBV30 TGTGCCTGGAGGAGCTTGGGTTCCGCGGGAGTCTACGAGCAGTACTTC CAWRSLGSAGVYEQYF
. TRBJ1-6 . TRBV20-1 TGCAGTGCTAGGCACCGGGACCCAAGCTCCTATAATTCACCCCTCCACTTT CSARHRDPSSYNSPLHF
. TRBJ2-1 TRBD2 TRBV5-1 TGCGCCAGCAGCTCTGGACTAGCGGGGGGGCCTTTATACAATGAGCAGTTCTTC CASSSGLAGGPLYNEQFF
. TRBJ2-7 . TRBV3-1 TGTGCCAGCAGCCGAGGGACAGGGGTGTTGGGGCTAGCGGGGGGTGTCGAGCAGTACTTC CASSRGTGVLGLAGGVEQYF
few TRBJ1-1 . TRBV28 TGTGCCAGCAGTTTTAACCAGGCGAACACTGAAGCTTTCTTT CASSFNQANTEAFF
few TRBJ2-1 TRBD1 TRBV15 TGTGCCACCAGCAGGACAGGGGGACCCTACAATGAGCAGTTCTTC CATSRTGGPYNEQFF
. TRBJ1-3 . TRBV18 TGTGCCAGCTCACCGGGACCGAACTTCTCTGGAAACACCATATATTTT CASSPGPNFSGNTIYF
few TRBJ2-5 . TRBV7-9 TGTGCCTGCTTGCATGAAGAGACCCAGTACTTC CACLHEETQYF
few TRBJ1-5 TRBD1 TRBV6-2/TRBV6-3 TGTGCCAGCAGTTACTCTAGGGATCAGGGGGCGAAAAATCAGCCCCAGCATTTT CASSYSRDQGAKNQPQHF
few TRBJ1-5 TRBD1 TRBV6-2/TRBV6-3 TGTGCCAGCAGATGGGACAGGGGCAATCAGCCCCAGCATTTT CASRWDRGNQPQHF
. TRBJ1-1 . TRBV18 TGTGCCAGCTCACCTATAGGGGTAGGGACTGAAGCTTTCTTT CASSPIGVGTEAFF
. TRBJ2-7 TRBD2 TRBV12-3/TRBV12-4 TGTGCCAGCAGCGTGACTAGCGGGGGATCCTACGAGCAGTACTTC CASSVTSGGSYEQYF
many TRBJ2-1 TRBD1 TRBV5-1 TGCGCCAGCAGCCCGGGACAGGGGATAAGTGAGCAGTTCTTC CASSPGQGISEQFF
. TRBJ2-4 . TRBV6-1 TGTGCCAGCAGTGAACCAGGGGAGAGTAGCATTCAGTACTTC CASSEPGESSIQYF
few TRBJ2-7 . TRBV19 TGTGCCAGCGGTATGCGGGACTCCTACGAGCAGTACTTC CASGMRDSYEQYF
. TRBJ2-1 TRBD2 TRBV5-1 TGCGCCAGCAGCTACGGACTAGCACGGGGCGATGAGCAGTTCTTC CASSYGLARGDEQFF
. TRBJ2-3 TRBD1 TRBV29-1 TGCAGCGTGACAGGGGGCGCAGATACGAAGTATTTT CSVTGGADTKYF
. TRBJ2-7 TRBD1 TRBV9 TGTGCCAGCAGCGCCACTACCGGGACAGGGGCCTACGAGCAGTACTTC CASSATTGTGAYEQYF
few TRBJ2-7 . TRBV7-9 TGTGCCAGCAGCCCGATGACAGGTGCCAAGGGCCAGCAGTACTTC CASSPMTGAKGQQYF
. TRBJ2-5 TRBD2 TRBV7-9 TGTGCCAGCAGCTTAAGTAGGACTAGCGGGGGCCTAGAGACCCAGTACTTC CASSLSRTSGGLETQYF
. TRBJ2-4 . TRBV5-1 TGCGCCAGCAGCGCCGCCATAGCCAGCGGAAACATTCAGTACTTC CASSAAIASGNIQYF
. TRBJ2-3 . TRBV29-1 TGCAGCGTTGAACCTAGCGCGGCCCGGCAGGATTTT CSVEPSAARQDF
. TRBJ2-3 . TRBV24-1 TGTGCCACCAGTGATTCAATCACAGGAACAGATACGCAGTATTTT CATSDSITGTDTQYF
. TRBJ2-5 TRBD2 TRBV12-3/TRBV12-4 TGTGCCAGCAGGCGCGACCTCGGACTAGCGGGGGGGAAAGAGACCCAGTACTTC CASRRDLGLAGGKETQYF
. TRBJ2-7 TRBD1 TRBV29-1 TGCAGCGTTGAAGGACAGGGTGGCTACGAGCAGTACTTC CSVEGQGGYEQYF
. TRBJ2-2 TRBD2 TRBV12-3/TRBV12-4 TGTGCCAGCAGGAATAGCGGGAGCACCGGGGAGCTGTTTTTT CASRNSGSTGELFF
few TRBJ1-4 . TRBV7-9 TGTGCCAGCAGGTCTATGGACCCCGGCGGGGAAAAACTGTTTTTT CASRSMDPGGEKLFF
. TRBJ1-2 . TRBV6-5 TGTGCCAGCAGTTATTGGACACCCCCCGCGTCGTATGGCTACACCTTC CASSYWTPPASYGYTF
few TRBJ1-2 . TRBV12-3/TRBV12-4 TGTGCCAGCATTACCAACACGAACTATGGCTACACCTTC CASITNTNYGYTF
. TRBJ1-1 . TRBV11-2 TGTGCCAGCAGCTTAGGGGTGGAAGGGATCACTGAAGCTTTCTTT CASSLGVEGITEAFF
few TRBJ2-1 . TRBV18 TGTGCCAGCTCACCCCCGACTATCTCCTACAATGAGCAGTTCTTC CASSPPTISYNEQFF
few TRBJ2-1 . TRBV7-2 TGTGCCAGCAGCTTCCTAGGCCCCAGCGGGCTGGAGCAGTTCTTC CASSFLGPSGLEQFF
. TRBJ2-3 . TRBV10-3 TGTGCCTTCAAGACAAGTCTCCTCACAGATACGCAGTATTTT CAFKTSLLTDTQYF
many TRBJ2-5 TRBD1 TRBV7-2 TGTGCCAGCAGCTTAGAGGGGGCTAGAAAGACCCAGTACTTC CASSLEGARKTQYF
. TRBJ1-5 . TRBV6-5 TGTGCCGGAGCCAGCGGGGTAGGTCAGCCCCAGCATTTT CAGASGVGQPQHF
. TRBJ1-1 TRBD1 TRBV29-1 TGCAGCGTTGACCCAGGGGGCCCTGAAGCTTTCTTT CSVDPGGPEAFF
few TRBJ1-1 . TRBV12-3/TRBV12-4 TGTGCCAGCAGTTTGGGGGTAGGGAGGGCTTTCTTT CASSLGVGRAFF
. TRBJ2-3 . TRBV12-3/TRBV12-4 TGTGCCAGCAGTTCCTCCGGGACGACAGATACGCAGTATTTT CASSSSGTTDTQYF
few TRBJ2-1 . TRBV6-5 TGTGCCAGCAGAACCGGGAGCTCGTACAATGAGCAGTTCTTC CASRTGSSYNEQFF